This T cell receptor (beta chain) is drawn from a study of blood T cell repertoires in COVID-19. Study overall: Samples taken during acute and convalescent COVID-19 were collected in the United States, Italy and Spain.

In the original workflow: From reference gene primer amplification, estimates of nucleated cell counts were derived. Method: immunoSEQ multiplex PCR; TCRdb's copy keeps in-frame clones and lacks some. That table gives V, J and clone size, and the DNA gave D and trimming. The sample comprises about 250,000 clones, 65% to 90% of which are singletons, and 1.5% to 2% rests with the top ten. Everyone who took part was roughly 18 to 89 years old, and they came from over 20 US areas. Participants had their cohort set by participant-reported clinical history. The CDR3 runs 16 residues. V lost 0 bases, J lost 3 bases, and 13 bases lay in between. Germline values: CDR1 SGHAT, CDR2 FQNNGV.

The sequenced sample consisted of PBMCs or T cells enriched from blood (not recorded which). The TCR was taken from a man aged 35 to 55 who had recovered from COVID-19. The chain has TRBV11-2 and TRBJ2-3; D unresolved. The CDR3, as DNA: TGTGCCAGCAGCTTAGATCTGAGAGGCGGAACAGATACGCAGTATTTT. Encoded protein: CASSLDLRGGTDTQYF.